Shown below are 5 T cell receptor beta chains from a single sample sequenced in a study of breast tumors, draining lymph nodes, adjacent tissues. Breast cancer patients provided tissue from their axillary draining lymph nodes. TCRdb re-derived calls from the multiplex PCR reads in MiXCR, one entry per CDR3 protein. The sample holds about 230,000 distinct CDR3 sequences, roughly 32% seen once. The sequencing input was axillary lymph node tissue. These receptors were obtained from a female donor with breast cancer. Some clones in this sample may be carry-over from other donors' samples.

This clonotype was seen repeatedly, ten times or more. The genes are TRBV24-1 and TRBJ2-1; TRBD2 aligns across 10 bases. This CDR3 spans 16 amino acids. Looked up from germline, CDR1 is KGHDR and CDR2 is SFDVKD. The trim removed 1 base at V and 7 bases at J, leaving 6 bases unmatched. CDR3 loop: CATSDLTGTSANEQFF. DNA of the CDR3: TGTGCCACCAGTGATTTAACCGGGACTAGCGCAAATGAGCAGTTCTTC.

This clonotype showed up many times. The junction does not match germline at one end; this may be a read error. The V and J genes are TRBV20-1 and TRBJ2-3; 11 nucleotides match TRBD2. Germline assignment: CDR1 DFQATT and CDR2 SNEGSKA (reference sequence). The CDR3 is 16 residues long. The CDR3 DNA is TGCAGTGCTAGAGGACAAGGGACTAGCGGCACAAATACGCAGTATTTT. This translates into CSARGQGTSGTNTQYF.

This clonotype was counted a few times. The chain joins TRBV11-2 to TRBJ2-1; no clear D. V lost 5 bases to trimming and J lost 0 bases, with 14 bases between them. There are 16 residues in the CDR3. CDR1 is SGHAT, CDR2 FQNNGV, per germline. The CDR3 here is CASSLGSETSYNEQFF. The CDR3 DNA reads as TGTGCCAGCAGCCTAGGCAGCGAAACCTCCTACAATGAGCAGTTCTTC.

There are many counts of this clonotype. This chain connects TRBV4-1 to TRBJ2-2; D is undetermined. Trimming stripped 1 base from V and 3 bases from J, with 12 bases between. CDR1 and CDR2 (germline): MGHRA, YSYEKL. The CDR3 consists of 16 residues. CDR3: CASSQVNLVYTGELFF. The CDR3 bases are TGCGCCAGCAGCCAAGTTAATCTGGTCTACACCGGGGAGCTGTTTTTT.

This clonotype was counted ten times or more. The gene calls are TRBV7-8 and TRBJ1-1, with D unresolved. The CDR3 runs 12 residues. The V end was cut by 5 bases, the J end by 4 bases, with 8 bases between. The germline CDR1 and CDR2 sequences are SGHVS and FQNEAQ. Here the CDR3 DNA reads TGTGCCAGCAGCCCGAGCTTCACTGAAGCTTTCTTT. Amino acids: CASSPSFTEAFF.